Sequencing of this TCR beta chain was carried out in a study of blood T cell repertoires in COVID-19. Study-level information: COVID-19 samples from acute and convalescent phases originated in the United States, Italy and Spain. In each case, the material was cDNA or gDNA derived from T cells, B-cell-depleted T cells, or PBMCs.

Original methodology: Amplification from reference gene primers served as the basis for estimated nucleated cell counts. The repertoire was sequenced with immunoSEQ multiplex PCR; TCRdb's copy has only in-frame clones and lacks some. That table furnishes V, J and clone size, whereas the DNA furnished D and trimming. The data contain 150,000 or so clones, approximately 88% of them singletons. This CDR3 has 13 amino acids. The V gene end was trimmed by 3 bases and the J gene end by 6 bases; junction bases not matched to a gene: 4. The sequencing input was peripheral blood. The chain uses TRBV12-3 or TRBV12-4 and TRBJ1-2; TRBD1 matches 7 bases. The receptor comes from a man between 18 and 29 years old with active or convalescent COVID-19. The CDR3 is CASSFDRVDGYTF. The CDR3 nucleotides read TGTGCCAGCAGTTTCGACAGGGTCGATGGCTACACCTTC.